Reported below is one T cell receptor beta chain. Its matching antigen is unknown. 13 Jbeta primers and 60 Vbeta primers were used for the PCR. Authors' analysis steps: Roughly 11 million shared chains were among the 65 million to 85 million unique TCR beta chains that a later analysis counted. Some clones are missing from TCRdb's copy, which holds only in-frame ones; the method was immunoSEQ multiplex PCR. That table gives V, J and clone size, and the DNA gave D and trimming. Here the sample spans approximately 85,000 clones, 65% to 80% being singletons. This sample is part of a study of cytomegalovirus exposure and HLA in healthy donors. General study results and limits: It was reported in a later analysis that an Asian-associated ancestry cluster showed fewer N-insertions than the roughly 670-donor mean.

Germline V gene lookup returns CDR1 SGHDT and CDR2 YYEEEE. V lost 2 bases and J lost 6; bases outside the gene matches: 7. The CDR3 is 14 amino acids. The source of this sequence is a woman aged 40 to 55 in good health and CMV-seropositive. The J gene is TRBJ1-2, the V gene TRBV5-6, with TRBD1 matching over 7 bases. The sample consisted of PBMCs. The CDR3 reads CASSFPQGLDGYTF. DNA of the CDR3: TGTGCCAGCAGCTTTCCACAGGGGCTCGATGGCTACACCTTC.